These T cell receptor beta chains were read from a single sample in a study of blood T cells in healthy people across ages. One entry per CDR3 protein, called by TCRdb with MiXCR from the 5' RACE reads. The sample consists of about 1.6 million distinct CDR3 sequences, almost 35% of them appearing once. Sequencing used blood. These receptors originate from a woman aged 25 to 39 in good health. The CDR3 runs from the conserved cysteine through the conserved F or W. D genes are given only for firm matches. Clone size is given for some rows only: seen once, a few or many times, or a class if the clone is expanded.

J	size	V	D	CDR3	DNA
TRBJ1-2	few	TRBV7-2	TRBD1	CASSFNRGHNYGYTF	TGTGCCAGCAGCTTCAACAGGGGGCATAACTATGGCTACACCTTC
TRBJ2-3	-	TRBV5-6	-	CASSWSQVGSTDTQYF	TGTGCCAGCAGTTGGTCCCAAGTAGGGAGCACAGATACGCAGTATTTT
TRBJ1-6	many	TRBV6-5	TRBD1	CASRTMPGQGNSPLHF	TGTGCCAGCAGAACAATGCCGGGACAGGGGAATTCACCCCTCCACTTT
TRBJ2-3	-	TRBV18	-	CASSPVGNTDTQYF	TGTGCCAGCTCACCGGTCGGGAACACAGATACGCAGTATTTT
TRBJ2-1	-	TRBV20-1	TRBD2	CSAETSLGNEQFF	TGCAGTGCGGAGACTAGCCTGGGCAATGAGCAGTTCTTC
TRBJ1-5	once	TRBV5-6	-	CASSLGREDQPQHF	TGTGCCAGCAGCTTGGGTAGGGAGGATCAGCCCCAGCATTTT
TRBJ1-2	-	TRBV2	-	CASSEARGSLPYGYTF	TGTGCCAGCAGTGAAGCCCGCGGTTCCTTACCCTATGGCTACACCTTC
TRBJ2-7	few	TRBV7-9	-	CASSRSSPGDHEQYF	TGTGCCAGCAGCAGAAGCAGTCCCGGGGACCACGAGCAGTACTTC
TRBJ2-7	-	TRBV27	-	CASNAGDSYEQYF	TGTGCCAGCAATGCGGGTGACTCCTACGAGCAGTACTTC
TRBJ2-1	-	TRBV6-2/TRBV6-3	-	CASTSGGSFYNEQFF	TGTGCCAGCACCTCGGGGGGCTCGTTCTACAATGAGCAGTTCTTC
TRBJ2-7	few	TRBV20-1	TRBD2	CSAPGLAGGAYEQYF	TGCAGTGCTCCCGGACTAGCGGGGGGAGCCTACGAGCAGTACTTC
TRBJ2-7	many	TRBV20-1	TRBD2	CSARSGTSASYEQYF	TGCAGTGCTAGATCCGGGACTAGCGCTTCCTACGAGCAGTACTTC
TRBJ2-7	few	TRBV20-1	-	CSARDLIPDEQYF	TGCAGTGCTAGAGATTTAATCCCGGACGAGCAGTACTTC
TRBJ2-1	once	TRBV4-2	TRBD2	CASSVGLAGGVYNKQFF	TGTGCCAGCAGCGTGGGACTAGCGGGGGGGGTCTACAATAAGCAGTTCTTC
TRBJ2-3	-	TRBV27	TRBD2	CASSYKGRGDTQYF	TGTGCCAGCAGTTATAAGGGGAGGGGAGATACGCAGTATTTT
TRBJ2-5	-	TRBV2	-	CASSHEDNIATQYF	TGTGCCAGCAGCCACGAGGACAATATTGCGACCCAGTACTTC
TRBJ2-1	-	TRBV7-6	-	CASSFDIRGTMSQQFF	TGTGCCAGCAGCTTCGACATTAGGGGGACAATGAGTCAGCAGTTCTTC
TRBJ2-7	-	TRBV29-1	-	CSVEDREGAGYEQYF	TGCAGCGTTGAAGATCGGGAGGGGGCTGGCTACGAGCAGTACTTC
TRBJ2-5	-	TRBV15	-	CATSRDRRGEQYF	TGTGCCACCAGCAGAGATAGACGGGGTGAGCAGTACTTC
TRBJ2-7	few	TRBV28	-	CASSLGRGNSYEQYF	TGTGCCAGCAGTTTGGGGCGGGGTAACTCCTACGAGCAGTACTTC
TRBJ1-2	-	TRBV27	TRBD1	CASSSAGQGSGYTF	TGTGCCAGCAGTTCAGCGGGACAGGGGAGTGGCTACACCTTC
TRBJ2-1	-	TRBV30	-	CAFEQGYNEQFF	TGTGCCTTCGAGCAGGGATACAATGAGCAGTTCTTC
TRBJ2-3	few	TRBV19	-	CASSQGVLDTQYF	TGTGCCAGTTCGCAGGGTGTCTTAGATACGCAGTATTTT
TRBJ2-3	few	TRBV2	-	CASSKARGTWGSTQYF	TGTGCCAGCAGTAAAGCTCGGGGAACATGGGGGTCTACGCAGTATTTT
TRBJ2-7	few	TRBV20-1	-	CSARPWGGPPYEQYF	TGCAGTGCTAGACCCTGGGGGGGGCCCCCCTACGAGCAGTACTTC
TRBJ2-5	-	TRBV11-2	TRBD2	CASSLEAGVKTQYF	TGTGCCAGCAGCTTAGAAGCGGGAGTCAAGACCCAGTACTTC
TRBJ2-1	-	TRBV11-1	TRBD2	CASSLGAGGNNEQVF	TGTGCCAGCAGCTTAGGTGCGGGAGGGAACAATGAGCAGGTCTTC
TRBJ2-5	many	TRBV7-8	-	CASSPRTAETQYF	TGTGCCAGCAGCCCGCGGACAGCGGAGACCCAGTACTTC
TRBJ1-1	once	TRBV5-1	-	CASSHGLSTEAFF	TGCGCCAGCAGCCACGGCTTGAGCACTGAAGCTTTCTTT
TRBJ2-3	many	TRBV20-1	-	CSATLAEDTQYF	TGCAGTGCTACCTTAGCGGAAGATACGCAGTATTTT
TRBJ2-5	few	TRBV7-9	-	CASSPVRGAGETQYF	TGTGCCAGCAGCCCCGTTCGGGGGGCCGGGGAGACCCAGTACTTC
TRBJ1-4	few	TRBV3-1	-	CASRGVYNEKLFF	TGTGCCAGCAGAGGCGTCTATAATGAAAAACTGTTTTTT
TRBJ1-2	many	TRBV29-1	-	CSVDGRDGYTF	TGCAGCGTGGACGGACGGGATGGCTACACCTTC
TRBJ2-1	-	TRBV12-3/TRBV12-4	-	CASSLNRFNEQFF	TGTGCCAGCAGTTTGAACAGGTTCAATGAGCAGTTCTTC
TRBJ2-6	-	TRBV20-1	-	CSAGQAASGANVLTF	TGCAGTGCTGGCCAGGCCGCATCTGGGGCCAACGTCCTGACTTTC
TRBJ2-6	-	TRBV6-6	-	CASSRGTDLSGANVLTF	TGTGCCAGCAGTCGCGGGACAGACCTCTCTGGGGCCAACGTCCTGACTTTC
TRBJ1-1	many	TRBV30	-	CAWRPPGRLTEAFF	TGTGCCTGGAGACCCCCAGGGCGTTTGACTGAAGCTTTCTTT
TRBJ2-7	-	TRBV28	-	CASSSSGTPLRTRVYEQYF	TGTGCCAGCAGTTCTTCCGGGACTCCCCTCCGGACTCGCGTCTACGAGCAGTACTTC
TRBJ2-3	few	TRBV20-1	TRBD1	CSARTGLSDTQYF	TGCAGTGCCAGGACAGGACTTTCAGATACGCAGTATTTT
TRBJ2-7	-	TRBV4-1	TRBD2	CASSRLSSGTNYEQYF	TGCGCCAGCAGCCGTCTCTCGAGCGGGACTAACTACGAGCAGTACTTC
TRBJ2-5	many	TRBV12-3/TRBV12-4	-	CASSSRGNRETQYF	TGTGCCAGCAGTTCGAGGGGGAATCGAGAGACCCAGTACTTC
TRBJ2-7	-	TRBV7-2	-	CASSLDLGPSYEQYF	TGTGCCAGCAGCTTAGACTTGGGGCCCTCCTACGAGCAGTACTTC
TRBJ2-6	-	TRBV21-1	-	CVSSKERGGSGRASGANVLTF	TGTGTCAGCAGCAAAGAAAGGGGGGGTAGCGGGAGGGCCTCTGGGGCCAACGTCCTGACTTTC
TRBJ1-6	-	TRBV18	TRBD1	CASSPQGASRNSPLHF	TGTGCCAGCTCACCACAGGGGGCCTCACGGAATTCACCCCTCCACTTT
TRBJ2-1	-	TRBV18	-	CASSPPVVYEQFF	TGTGCCAGCTCACCACCAGTTGTCTATGAGCAGTTCTTC
TRBJ2-7	few	TRBV12-3/TRBV12-4	-	CASSRRLDDYEQYF	TGTGCCAGCAGCCGACGACTAGATGACTACGAGCAGTACTTC
TRBJ1-1	-	TRBV15	-	CATSRPKGQRNTEAFF	TGTGCCACCAGCAGACCTAAAGGACAGAGGAACACTGAAGCTTTCTTT
TRBJ2-5	few	TRBV9	-	CASSPGGIWETQYF	TGTGCCAGCAGCCCCGGGGGAATTTGGGAGACCCAGTACTTC
TRBJ2-3	many	TRBV7-7	TRBD2	CASSLGGGDTDTQYF	TGTGCCAGCAGCTTAGGCGGGGGTGACACAGATACGCAGTATTTT
TRBJ2-5	-	TRBV11-2	-	CANSLDRETQYF	TGTGCCAACAGCTTAGACCGGGAGACCCAGTACTTC
TRBJ2-1	-	TRBV29-1	-	CSVVGGLYNEQFF	TGCAGCGTTGTCGGGGGGCTATACAATGAGCAGTTCTTC
TRBJ2-5	-	TRBV20-1	TRBD2	CSAPKAGGQETQYF	TGCAGTGCTCCTAAAGCGGGGGGGCAAGAGACCCAGTACTTC
TRBJ2-1	-	TRBV7-2	TRBD1	CASSTATGTYNEQFF	TGTGCCAGCAGCACCGCGACAGGGACCTACAATGAGCAGTTCTTC
TRBJ2-1	-	TRBV27	TRBD2	CASSLSSGLAGVSHNEQFF	TGTGCCAGCAGTTTATCCTCGGGACTAGCGGGGGTCTCCCACAATGAGCAGTTCTTC
TRBJ2-7	few	TRBV28	-	CASSFPGAGPNYEQYF	TGTGCCAGCAGTTTTCCGGGGGCGGGTCCGAACTACGAGCAGTACTTC
TRBJ1-5	-	TRBV7-2	TRBD1	CASSIGTGDQPQHF	TGTGCCAGCAGCATAGGGACAGGGGATCAGCCCCAGCATTTT
TRBJ2-5	few	TRBV9	TRBD2	CASSVDPSGASEETQYF	TGTGCCAGCAGCGTAGATCCTAGCGGGGCATCAGAAGAGACCCAGTACTTC
TRBJ2-1	-	TRBV6-1	TRBD1	CASIPGDRGINEQFF	TGTGCCAGCATCCCTGGCGACAGGGGGATCAATGAGCAGTTCTTC
TRBJ2-5	few	TRBV5-1	-	CASSLNTGKPTRETQYF	TGCGCCAGCAGCTTGAATACAGGGAAACCCACGCGTGAGACCCAGTACTTC
TRBJ2-1	-	TRBV18	-	CASSPRVEIYNEQFF	TGTGCCAGCTCACCAAGGGTAGAGATCTACAATGAGCAGTTCTTC